The 28 T cell receptor beta chains given below trace back to one sample, sequenced in a study of technical replicates of blood from a handful of donors. This table comes from immunoSEQ multiplex PCR, and its TCRdb copy is limited to in-frame clones, with some not included. In the table there are about 70,000 clones, approximately 93% of which are singletons. The sequenced sample consisted of T cells isolated from PBMCs. These receptors originate from a human donor in good health.

This clone has a single count. The chain links TRBV9 to TRBJ2-3; 10 positions agree with TRBD1. With 4 bases clipped from V and 4 bases from J, the junction kept 9 bases outside the gene matches. The length of the CDR3 is 16 residues. Germline values: CDR1 SGDLS, CDR2 YYNGEE. CDR3 nucleotide sequence: TGTGCCAGCAGCTCCCGGGACAGGGGAGGAGCAGATACGCAGTATTTT. This gives the protein CASSSRDRGGADTQYF.

This clone was seen more than once but under ten times. The chain uses TRBV7-3 and TRBJ2-1; tentative D call: TRBD1 (8 bases). The CDR3 has 14 amino acids. Trimming removed 2 bases at V and 7 bases at J, with 12 bases between. CDR1 is SGHTA, CDR2 FQGTGA, per germline. The CDR3 region is CASSLRGDRNEQFF. In DNA, the CDR3 is TGTGCCAGCAGCTTACGGGGGGACAGGAATGAGCAGTTCTTC.

V and J are TRBV9 and TRBJ1-3; D unresolved. The CDR3 consists of 16 residues. Germline-derived CDR1 and CDR2 are SGDLS and YYNGEE. Trimming pared 0 bases from V and 0 bases from J, leaving 10 bases between. CDR3 residues: CASSVVGRISGNTIYF. CDR3 bases: TGTGCCAGCAGCGTAGTGGGCAGGATCTCTGGAAACACCATATATTTT.

The chain couples TRBV6-1 to TRBJ2-7; 9 bases fit TRBD1. The germline gives CDR1 MNHNS, CDR2 SASEGT. This CDR3 comprises 15 residues. V shed 0 bases, J shed 1 base, and the junction held 1 base outside the gene matches. The CDR3 spells CASSEAGTGSYEQYF. The CDR3 DNA sequence: TGTGCCAGCAGTGAAGCGGGGACAGGGTCCTACGAGCAGTACTTC.

The rearrangement links TRBV14 to TRBJ1-2; TRBD1 matches at 9 bases. The CDR3 sequence is 15 residues long. Trimming at V came to 4 bases and at J to 4 bases, leaving 7 bases not matched to a gene. Germline V gene data show CDR1 as SGHDN and CDR2 as FVKESK. CDR3 in DNA: TGTGCCAGCAGCCTCACCGGGACAGGGACCTATGGCTACACCTTC. Translation gives CASSLTGTGTYGYTF.

The chain employs TRBV27 and TRBJ2-2; TRBD2 aligns across 10 bases. V lost 5 bases, J lost 5 bases, and 5 bases stayed unmatched. Germline V gene data show CDR1 as MNHEY and CDR2 as SMNVEV (reference sequence). The CDR3 totals 15 residues. CDR3 in amino acids: CASSVLAGVTGELFF. The CDR3 DNA reads TGTGCCAGCAGTGTTCTAGCGGGAGTGACCGGGGAGCTGTTTTTT.

The chain uses TRBV5-6 and TRBJ2-5; 16 bases agree with TRBD2. Trimming removed 3 bases from V and 1 base from J; junction bases left unmatched: 3. The CDR3 has 17 residues. CDR1 is SGHDT, CDR2 YYEEEE, per germline. The CDR3 DNA follows: TGTGCCAGCAGCTGGGGACTAGCGGGAGGGACCCAAGAGACCCAGTACTTC. Amino acid sequence: CASSWGLAGGTQETQYF.

The V call is TRBV27, the J call TRBJ2-2; D is possibly TRBD2 (6 bases). V shed 7 bases and J shed 7 bases, with 13 bases lying between them. There are 13 residues in the CDR3. CDR1 is MNHEY and CDR2 is SMNVEV in the germline V gene (reference sequence). CDR3 in amino acids: CASTPAGGGELFF. CDR3 sequence (DNA): TGTGCCAGCACCCCCGCCGGGGGCGGGGAGCTGTTTTTT.

This clone was seen once. This chain uses TRBV28 with TRBJ2-6, with a tentative D call TRBD1 (5 bases). CDR1 is MDHEN, CDR2 SYDVKM, per germline. Trimming took off 5 bases at V and 4 bases at J, with 9 bases between the two ends. This CDR3 is 14 amino acids long. The CDR3 nucleotides are TGTGCCAGCAGTGCAGGGTGGGGGGCCAACGTCCTGACTTTC. It codes for CASSAGWGANVLTF.

This clone was counted a single time. The gene calls are TRBV5-1 and TRBJ2-1, with TRBD2 matching over 8 bases. The junction had 5 bases not matched to a gene; V was cut back by 6 bases and J by 3 bases. The CDR3 covers 14 residues. Germline values: CDR1 SGHRS, CDR2 YFSETQ. CDR3 sequence reads: CASKKLADYNEQFF. Written as DNA, the CDR3 is TGCGCCAGCAAAAAACTAGCGGACTACAATGAGCAGTTCTTC.

The rearrangement uses TRBV30 and TRBJ2-1; D is possibly TRBD2 (5 bases). V was pared by 1 base and J by 5 bases, with 12 bases between. CDR1 is GTSNPN and CDR2 is SVGIG in the germline V gene (reference sequence). CDR3 length equals 14 residues. The CDR3 DNA reads as TGTGCCTGGAGTGGTATGGTAGCGAACAATGAGCAGTTCTTC. It specifies CAWSGMVANNEQFF.

This rearrangement joins TRBV19 to TRBJ1-2, with D possibly matching TRBD1 (5 bases). This CDR3 comprises 14 residues. V lost 4 bases and J 3 bases, leaving 12 bases between the germline ends. CDR1 and CDR2 (germline): LNHDA, SQIVND (reference sequence). In DNA form, the CDR3 reads TGTGCCAGTAGTACGACAGAACGTCACTATGGCTACACCTTC. Translated, it gives CASSTTERHYGYTF.

This chain joins TRBV2 and TRBJ1-4; D perhaps matches TRBD1 (5 bases). This CDR3 has 12 amino acids. Looked up from germline, CDR1 is SNHLY and CDR2 is FYNNEI. Between the trimmed V and J ends, which lost 6 bases and 6 bases, there was a span of 8 bases. CDR3 loop: CASRSGHEKLFF. In nucleotides, the CDR3 is TGTGCCAGCAGATCAGGGCATGAAAAACTGTTTTTT.

The chain couples TRBV5-1 to TRBJ2-5; a weak D match, TRBD1 (6 bases). Germline-derived CDR1 and CDR2 are SGHRS and YFSETQ. The CDR3 runs to 12 residues. Trimming shortened V by 0 bases and J by 10 bases, and 10 bases separated the two germline ends. The CDR3 DNA reads TGCGCCAGCAGCTTGGAGGGGGTGGGCCAGTACTTC. Translation: CASSLEGVGQYF.

The chain links TRBV2 to TRBJ2-1; D remains ambiguous. The ends were cut back, 8 bases at V and 8 bases at J, with 16 bases in the middle. The V gene's germline CDR1 is SNHLY and CDR2 FYNNEI. The CDR3 is made up of 13 amino acids. The CDR3 is CASDLSPVDEQFF. The CDR3 DNA follows: TGTGCCAGCGATCTATCTCCGGTCGATGAGCAGTTCTTC.

The chain combines TRBV7-6 with TRBJ1-4; 8 nucleotides match TRBD1. The J segment lost 7 bases and the V segment lost 8 bases, leaving 3 bases of the junction unmatched. CDR1 and CDR2 from the germline V gene are SGHVS and FNYEAQ. This CDR3 is 12 amino acids long. CDR3 sequence (DNA): TGTGCCAGCTGGACAGGGAGTGAAAAACTGTTTTTT. Its translation: CASWTGSEKLFF.

The rearrangement joins TRBV19 to TRBJ1-5; 9 nucleotides agree with TRBD1. Germline V CDR1 and CDR2: LNHDA, SQIVND (reference sequence). The CDR3 runs 14 residues. V lost 6 bases, J lost 6 bases, and 6 bases stayed unmatched. The CDR3 protein is CASRPTGGGQPQHF. The CDR3 DNA follows: TGTGCCAGTAGGCCTACAGGGGGCGGTCAGCCCCAGCATTTT.

V gene TRBV18 combines with J gene TRBJ2-7; TRBD1 matches at 8 bases. V gave up 4 bases and J gave up 6 bases; unmatched junction bases: 2. The CDR3 is made up of 12 amino acids. Germline CDR1 is KGHSH and CDR2 is LQKENI. The CDR3 DNA is TGTGCCAGCTCACTAACAGGGGGCGAGCAGTACTTC. Translating gives CASSLTGGEQYF. Looking up the rest from reference TRBV18 and TRBJ2-7 gives the full variable domain: NAGVMQNPRHLVRRRGQEARLRCSPMKGHSHVYWYRQLPEEGLKFMVYLQKENIIDESGMPKERFSAEFPKEGPSILRIQQVVRGDSAAYFCASSLTGGEQYFGPGTRLTVT.

The V gene is TRBV15, the J gene TRBJ2-1; 7 bases agree with TRBD1. Germline V gene lookup returns CDR1 LNHNV and CDR2 YYDKDF (reference sequence). This CDR3 is 17 amino acids long. Trimming removed 1 base from V and 3 bases from J; junction bases left unmatched: 9. In DNA, the CDR3 is TGTGCCACCAGCAGAGGGCCCGGGACAGACTTCTACAATGAGCAGTTCTTC. This encodes CATSRGPGTDFYNEQFF.

The chain joins TRBV27 to TRBJ1-1, with TRBD1 identical over 9 bases. V lost 4 bases, J lost 5 bases, and 5 bases stayed unmatched. The V gene's germline CDR1 is MNHEY and CDR2 SMNVEV (reference sequence). This CDR3 contains 14 residues. The CDR3 DNA follows: TGTGCCAGCAGTTCGGGGACAGGGCTGACTGAAGCTTTCTTT. Protein sequence: CASSSGTGLTEAFF.

The rearrangement links TRBV5-6 to TRBJ2-7; D remains unclear. The V end lost 4 bases, the J end lost 4 bases, and 9 bases lay between the germline ends. This CDR3 contains 12 residues. The germline gives CDR1 SGHDT, CDR2 YYEEEE. The CDR3 sequence: CASSRTEYEQYF. In DNA form, the CDR3 reads TGTGCCAGCAGCCGAACAGAGTACGAGCAGTACTTC.

The rearrangement joins TRBV6-6 to TRBJ2-7; no definite D call. CDR1 is MNHNY, CDR2 SVGAGI, per germline (reference sequence). CDR3 length: 13 amino acids. The V end was cut by 3 bases, the J end by 2 bases, with 8 bases between. CDR3 in amino acids: CASSYSSPYEQYF. The CDR3 DNA reads TGTGCCAGCAGTTATTCCTCCCCCTACGAGCAGTACTTC.

The genes are TRBV7-9 and TRBJ2-1, with TRBD2 matching 11 bases. The V and J ends lost 5 bases and 4 bases, in that order; junction bases with no gene match: 4. CDR3 length: 15 residues. The V gene's germline CDR1 is SEHNR and CDR2 FQNEAQ (reference sequence). The CDR3 reads CASSRGTSGYNEQFF. The CDR3 DNA reads TGTGCCAGCAGCCGAGGGACTAGCGGTTACAATGAGCAGTTCTTC.

The chain is built from TRBV7-9 and TRBJ2-5; possibly TRBD1 for D (6 bases). The CDR3 totals 13 residues. V lost 5 bases and J lost 4, with 11 bases in between. Germline-derived CDR1 and CDR2 are SEHNR and FQNEAQ (reference sequence). The CDR3 loop reads CASSPGRGETQYF. In DNA form, the CDR3 reads TGTGCCAGCAGCCCCGGCAGGGGAGAGACCCAGTACTTC.

This clone has a single count. In DNA form, the CDR3 reads TGTGCCAGCAGTGAAGGGGGGGAGGCCCGCGGCTACACCTTC. This encodes CASSEGGEARGYTF. V and J are TRBV6-1 and TRBJ1-2; a possible D gene is TRBD1 (5 bases). Germline lookup yields CDR1 MNHNS and CDR2 SASEGT. The CDR3 spans 14 residues. V lost 1 base, J lost 8 bases, and 14 bases lay in between.

The gene calls are TRBV7-2 and TRBJ1-1; the match to TRBD1 covers 9 bases. CDR1 and CDR2 (germline): SGHTA, FQGNSA. The CDR3 consists of 16 residues. Trimming removed 5 bases from V and 4 bases from J; junction bases left unmatched: 11. As DNA, the CDR3 is TGTGCCAGCAGCCCCGGGACAGGGAGAGGAGCCACTGAAGCTTTCTTT. Translation: CASSPGTGRGATEAFF.

V and J are TRBV5-4 and TRBJ2-7; TRBD2 aligns across 7 bases. The CDR3 loop spans 15 amino acids. With V trimmed by 0 bases and J by 3 bases, 6 bases remained unmatched. In germline, CDR1 is SGHNT, CDR2 YYREEE (reference sequence). The CDR3 nucleotides read TGTGCCAGCAGCTTGGACAGCGGGAATAACTACGAGCAGTACTTC. Amino acid sequence: CASSLDSGNNYEQYF.

The chain carries TRBV29-1 and TRBJ2-2; a weak D match, TRBD2 (6 bases). Trimming removed 4 bases from V and 5 bases from J, with 14 bases in between. Germline CDR1 reads SQVTM; CDR2 reads ANQGSEA. The CDR3 has 14 amino acids. CDR3 nucleotides: TGCAGCGTTGTGTCCGGGAGAGGTACCGGGGAGCTGTTTTTT. This codes for CSVVSGRGTGELFF.